This is a list of T cell receptor beta chains from one sample in a study of T cells expressing NK-cell markers. TCRdb reprocessed the 5' RACE reads, with one entry per CDR3 protein and no DNA. The sample totals 250,000 or so distinct CDR3 sequences. The specimen was blood T cells: a sorted CD56 or NKG2C T cell subset, CD4+ or CD8+ T cells, or bulk PBMC T cells (not recorded which). The receptors shown here come from a woman between 18 and 69 years old in good health. Each CDR3 is given with its conserved first and last residue. The order of the fields is J gene, V gene, CDR3 protein.

J: TRBJ1-3
V: TRBV9
CDR3: CASSANPRGSGNTIYF

J: TRBJ2-4
V: TRBV12-3/TRBV12-4
CDR3: CASSFGQLAKNIQYF

J: TRBJ2-5
V: TRBV5-5
CDR3: CASSLTGGTETQYF

J: TRBJ2-1
V: TRBV18
CDR3: CASSPPDWSSYNEQFF

J: TRBJ2-3
V: TRBV20-1
CDR3: CSASLGSSTDTQYF

J: TRBJ1-6
V: TRBV7-2
CDR3: CASSLARGRVNSPLHF

J: TRBJ2-7
V: TRBV20-1
CDR3: CSARGDRLAAYEQYF

J: TRBJ2-7
V: TRBV3-1
CDR3: CASSHLGSYEQYF

J: TRBJ2-5
V: TRBV12-3/TRBV12-4
CDR3: CASSGGGPETQYF

J: TRBJ1-6
V: TRBV5-1
CDR3: CASSFELGLNSPLHF

J: TRBJ2-1
V: TRBV5-1
CDR3: CASFENSMGYEQFF

J: TRBJ2-6
V: TRBV20-1
CDR3: CSAARSGANVLTF

J: TRBJ1-5
V: TRBV9
CDR3: CASRKNRGGGNQPQHF

J: TRBJ2-1
V: TRBV29-1
CDR3: CSVEGGGGGSYNEQFF